This is a list of T cell receptor beta chains from one sample in a study of glioma-infiltrating T cells. MiXCR was run by TCRdb on the multiplex PCR reads, yielding one entry per CDR3 protein. The sample records around 390,000 distinct CDR3 sequences, around 45% being singletons. The sample consisted of glioma tissue, nonneoplastic brain tissue, or PBMCs (not recorded which). The source of these receptors is a human donor with low-grade glioma or glioblastoma, undergoing nonglioma brain surgery, or in good health (not recorded which). Both conserved end residues are part of each CDR3. The D gene is left open where the match is weak. Not all rows give a size; the values are once, few, many and, for expanded clones, a class.

D gene: NA; V gene: TRBV4-1; J gene: TRBJ1-1; clone size: few; CDR3 protein: CASSQEGSGSLMNTEAFF; CDR3 DNA: TGCGCCAGCAGCCAAGAAGGGAGCGGGTCCTTGATGAACACTGAAGCTTTCTTT
D gene: NA; V gene: TRBV15; J gene: TRBJ1-2; clone size: NA; CDR3 protein: CATSVNVRVYGYTF; CDR3 DNA: TGTGCCACCAGCGTAAACGTTCGAGTCTATGGCTACACCTTC
D gene: TRBD1; V gene: TRBV28; J gene: TRBJ1-2; clone size: few; CDR3 protein: CASSARQGTNYGYTF; CDR3 DNA: TGTGCCAGCAGCGCCCGACAGGGGACTAACTATGGCTACACCTTC
D gene: NA; V gene: TRBV19; J gene: TRBJ1-1; clone size: NA; CDR3 protein: CASSIARNTEAFF; CDR3 DNA: TGTGCCAGTAGTATCGCTCGGAACACTGAAGCTTTCTTT
D gene: NA; V gene: TRBV4-2; J gene: TRBJ1-4; clone size: few; CDR3 protein: CASSQVRDMAQKLFF; CDR3 DNA: TGTGCCAGCAGCCAAGTCCGGGACATGGCACAAAAACTGTTTTTT
D gene: NA; V gene: TRBV7-2; J gene: TRBJ2-5; clone size: few; CDR3 protein: CASSVTGGSGETQYF; CDR3 DNA: TGTGCCAGCAGCGTCACCGGGGGTTCTGGGGAGACCCAGTACTTC
D gene: NA; V gene: TRBV12-5; J gene: TRBJ2-7; clone size: once; CDR3 protein: CASGLEYRPPF; CDR3 DNA: TGTGCTAGTGGTTTGGAGTACCGACCTCCCTTC
D gene: NA; V gene: TRBV7-6; J gene: TRBJ2-7; clone size: NA; CDR3 protein: CASSPRLVSEQYF; CDR3 DNA: TGTGCCAGCAGCCCGAGACTAGTTAGCGAGCAGTACTTC
D gene: NA; V gene: TRBV20-1; J gene: TRBJ1-4; clone size: NA; CDR3 protein: CSARSWGVGLEKLFF; CDR3 DNA: TGCAGTGCTAGGAGCTGGGGGGTGGGTTTGGAAAAACTGTTTTTT
D gene: TRBD1; V gene: TRBV6-6; J gene: TRBJ1-2; clone size: NA; CDR3 protein: CSSSQTGNYGYTF; CDR3 DNA: TGTTCCAGCAGCCAGACAGGGAACTATGGCTACACCTTC
D gene: NA; V gene: TRBV4-1; J gene: TRBJ2-7; clone size: NA; CDR3 protein: CARTPGHRVHEQYF; CDR3 DNA: TGCGCCAGAACCCCCGGCCACAGGGTCCACGAGCAGTACTTC
D gene: NA; V gene: TRBV7-2; J gene: TRBJ2-1; clone size: few; CDR3 protein: CASSLSSEQFF; CDR3 DNA: TGTGCCAGCAGCCTAAGCAGTGAGCAGTTCTTC
D gene: NA; V gene: TRBV7-2; J gene: TRBJ2-7; clone size: NA; CDR3 protein: CASSLRLAGGRAYNEQYF; CDR3 DNA: TGTGCCAGCAGCCTCCGGCTAGCTGGAGGCCGCGCCTACAATGAGCAGTACTTC
D gene: NA; V gene: TRBV5-4; J gene: TRBJ2-1; clone size: NA; CDR3 protein: CASSLQNSYNEQFF; CDR3 DNA: TGTGCCAGCAGCTTACAGAACTCCTACAATGAGCAGTTCTTC
D gene: TRBD2; V gene: TRBV6-2/TRBV6-3; J gene: TRBJ2-1; clone size: once; CDR3 protein: CASSVDRGGILYNEQFF; CDR3 DNA: TGTGCCAGCAGCGTAGATCGGGGGGGGATCTTATACAATGAGCAGTTCTTC
D gene: NA; V gene: TRBV6-9; J gene: TRBJ2-1; clone size: NA; CDR3 protein: CASSLWIGRNEQFF; CDR3 DNA: TGTGCCAGCAGTTTATGGATCGGTAGGAATGAGCAGTTCTTC
D gene: TRBD1; V gene: TRBV20-1; J gene: TRBJ1-4; clone size: few; CDR3 protein: CSGGTGPNEKLFF; CDR3 DNA: TGCAGTGGTGGGACAGGGCCTAATGAAAAACTGTTTTTT
D gene: TRBD2; V gene: TRBV7-2; J gene: TRBJ2-7; clone size: NA; CDR3 protein: CASRPRLAGAREQYF; CDR3 DNA: TGTGCCAGCCGGCCCCGACTAGCGGGAGCTCGCGAGCAGTACTTC
D gene: TRBD1; V gene: TRBV7-9; J gene: TRBJ1-1; clone size: NA; CDR3 protein: CASSFDRVETEAFF; CDR3 DNA: TGTGCCAGCAGCTTTGACAGGGTGGAGACTGAAGCTTTCTTT